This T cell receptor beta chain was obtained from a study of control samples from healthy donors and cancer patients. With 5 bases removed from V and 8 bases from J, the gap between germline ends came to 22 bases. Germline CDR1 and CDR2: ENHRY and SYGVKD. This CDR3 has 16 amino acids. Libraries were prepared by immunoSEQ multiplex PCR; TCRdb keeps only in-frame clonotypes and omits some of them. The sample lists about 180,000 clones; roughly 92% were seen once. This clonotype originated in a man aged 25 to 40 in good health. The sequenced sample consisted of blood. This sequence joins TRBV10-3 and TRBJ2-1; D gene uncertain. The CDR3 is CAISMSRVLLVDEQFF. For the CDR3, the DNA is TGTGCCATCAGTATGAGCCGGGTCCTTCTAGTCGATGAGCAGTTCTTC.